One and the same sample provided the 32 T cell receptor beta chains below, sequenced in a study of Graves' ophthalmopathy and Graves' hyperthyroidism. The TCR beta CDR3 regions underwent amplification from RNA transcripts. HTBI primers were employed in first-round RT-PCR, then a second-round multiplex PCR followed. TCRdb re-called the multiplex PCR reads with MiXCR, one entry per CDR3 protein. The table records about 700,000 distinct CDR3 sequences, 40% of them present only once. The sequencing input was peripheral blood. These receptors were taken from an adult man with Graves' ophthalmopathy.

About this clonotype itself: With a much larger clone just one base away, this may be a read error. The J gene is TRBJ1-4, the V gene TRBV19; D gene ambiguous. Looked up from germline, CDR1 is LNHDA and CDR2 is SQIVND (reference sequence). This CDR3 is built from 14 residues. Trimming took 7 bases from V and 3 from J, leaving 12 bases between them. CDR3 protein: CASNTRTANEKLFF. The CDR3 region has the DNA TGTGCCAGTAATACCCGGACGGCTAATGAAAAACTGTTTTTT.

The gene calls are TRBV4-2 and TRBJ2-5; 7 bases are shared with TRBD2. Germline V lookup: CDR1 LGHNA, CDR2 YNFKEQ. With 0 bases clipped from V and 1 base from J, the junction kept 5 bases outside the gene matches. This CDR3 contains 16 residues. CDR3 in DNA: TGTGCCAGCAGCCAAGAAGGCCTAGCGGTCCAAGAGACCCAGTACTTC. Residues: CASSQEGLAVQETQYF.

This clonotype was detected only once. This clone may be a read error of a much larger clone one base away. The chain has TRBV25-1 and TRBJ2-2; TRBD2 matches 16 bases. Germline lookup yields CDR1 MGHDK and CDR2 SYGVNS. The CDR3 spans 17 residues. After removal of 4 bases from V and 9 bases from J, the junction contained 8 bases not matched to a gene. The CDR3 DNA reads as TGTGCCAGCAGTGGGGGACTAGCGGGGGGGCCAAGCAGGGAGCTGTTTTTT. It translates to CASSGGLAGGPSRELFF.

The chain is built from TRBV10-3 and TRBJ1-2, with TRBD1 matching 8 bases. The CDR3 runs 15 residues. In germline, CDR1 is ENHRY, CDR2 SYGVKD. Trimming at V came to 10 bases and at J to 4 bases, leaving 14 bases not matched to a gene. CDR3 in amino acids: CASRPAGQDVYGYTF. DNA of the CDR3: TGTGCCAGCAGACCTGCGGGACAGGATGTCTATGGCTACACCTTC.

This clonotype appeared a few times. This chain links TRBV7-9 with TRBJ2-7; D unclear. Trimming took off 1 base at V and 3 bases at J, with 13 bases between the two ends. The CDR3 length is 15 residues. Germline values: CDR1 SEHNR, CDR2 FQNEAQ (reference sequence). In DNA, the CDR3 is TGTGCCAGCAGCTTAGTACGTGAGGCTGACTACGAGCAGTACTTC. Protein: CASSLVREADYEQYF. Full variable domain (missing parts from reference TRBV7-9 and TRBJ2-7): DTGVSQNPRHKITKRGQNVTFRCDPISEHNRLYWYRQTLGQGPEFLTYFQNEAQLEKSRLLSDRFSAERPKGSFSTLEIQRTEQGDSAMYLCASSLVREADYEQYFGPGTRLTVT.

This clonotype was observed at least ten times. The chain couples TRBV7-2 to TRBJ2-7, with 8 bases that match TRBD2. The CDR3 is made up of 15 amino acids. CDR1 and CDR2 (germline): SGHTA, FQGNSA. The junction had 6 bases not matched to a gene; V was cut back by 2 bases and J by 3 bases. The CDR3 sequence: CASSLTAGVFYEQYF. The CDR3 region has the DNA TGTGCCAGCAGCTTAACAGCGGGAGTTTTCTACGAGCAGTACTTC.

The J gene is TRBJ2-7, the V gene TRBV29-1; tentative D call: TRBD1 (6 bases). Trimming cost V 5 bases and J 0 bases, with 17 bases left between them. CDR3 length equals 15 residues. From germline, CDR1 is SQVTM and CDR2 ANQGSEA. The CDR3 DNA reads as TGCAGCGTTACCGGTATACGACAGGCCTCCTACGAGCAGTACTTC. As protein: CSVTGIRQASYEQYF.

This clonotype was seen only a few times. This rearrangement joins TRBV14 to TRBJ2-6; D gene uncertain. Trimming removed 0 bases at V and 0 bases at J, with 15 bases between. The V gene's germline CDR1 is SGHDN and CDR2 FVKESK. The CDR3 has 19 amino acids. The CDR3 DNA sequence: TGTGCCAGCAGCCAAGACGGGTACAAATTGGGCTCTGGGGCCAACGTCCTGACTTTC. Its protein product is CASSQDGYKLGSGANVLTF.

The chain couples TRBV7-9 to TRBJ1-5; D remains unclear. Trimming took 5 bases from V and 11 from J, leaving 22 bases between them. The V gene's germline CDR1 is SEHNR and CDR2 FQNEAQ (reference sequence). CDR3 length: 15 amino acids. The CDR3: CASSPPGGRSETQHF. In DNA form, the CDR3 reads TGTGCCAGCAGCCCCCCGGGCGGGAGGTCAGAGACCCAGCATTTT.

CDR3 nucleotides: TGTGCCAGCCGCGACATCACCTCTGGAAACACCTTC. Translating it yields CASRDITSGNTF. This rearrangement joins TRBV25-1 to TRBJ1-2; D ambiguous. The V end was cut by 8 bases, the J end by 12 bases, with 19 bases between. The CDR3 contains 12 residues. The germline CDR1 and CDR2 sequences are MGHDK and SYGVNS.

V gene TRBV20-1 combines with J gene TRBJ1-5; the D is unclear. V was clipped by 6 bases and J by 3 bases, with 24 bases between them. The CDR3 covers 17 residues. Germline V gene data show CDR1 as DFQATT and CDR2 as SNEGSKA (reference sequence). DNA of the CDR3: TGCAGTGCCCTCTACCCGGCTTCGGGAGGGATCAATCAGCCCCAGCATTTT. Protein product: CSALYPASGGINQPQHF.

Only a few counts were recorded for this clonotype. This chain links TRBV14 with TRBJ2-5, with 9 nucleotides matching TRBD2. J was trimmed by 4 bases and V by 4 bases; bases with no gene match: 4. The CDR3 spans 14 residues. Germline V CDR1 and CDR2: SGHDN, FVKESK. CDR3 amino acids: CASSPGTSPETQYF. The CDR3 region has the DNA TGTGCCAGCAGCCCGGGGACTAGCCCAGAGACCCAGTACTTC. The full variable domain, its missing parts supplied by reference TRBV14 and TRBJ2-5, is EAGVTQFPSHSVIEKGQTVTLRCDPISGHDNLYWYRRVMGKEIKFLLHFVKESKQDESGMPNNRFLAERTGGTYSTLKVQPAELEDSGVYFCASSPGTSPETQYFGPGTRLLVL.

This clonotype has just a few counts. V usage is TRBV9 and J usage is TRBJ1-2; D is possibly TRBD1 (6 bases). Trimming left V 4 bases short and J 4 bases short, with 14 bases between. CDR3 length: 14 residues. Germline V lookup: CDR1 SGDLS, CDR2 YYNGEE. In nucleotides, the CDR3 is TGTGCCAGCAGCCAACAGGACAGCACCTATGGCTACACCTTC. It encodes CASSQQDSTYGYTF. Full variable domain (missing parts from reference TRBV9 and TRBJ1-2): DSGVTQTPKHLITATGQRVTLRCSPRSGDLSVYWYQQSLDQGLQFLIQYYNGEERAKGNILERFSAQQFPDLHSELNLSSLELGDSALYFCASSQQDSTYGYTFGSGTRLTVV.

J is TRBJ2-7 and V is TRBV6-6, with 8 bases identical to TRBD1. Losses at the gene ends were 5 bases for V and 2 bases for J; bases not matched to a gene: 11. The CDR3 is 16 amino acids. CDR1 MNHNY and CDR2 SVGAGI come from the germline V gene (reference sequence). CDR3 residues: CASSRSGTGPTYEQYF. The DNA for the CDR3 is TGTGCCAGCAGTCGATCCGGGACAGGCCCCACCTACGAGCAGTACTTC.

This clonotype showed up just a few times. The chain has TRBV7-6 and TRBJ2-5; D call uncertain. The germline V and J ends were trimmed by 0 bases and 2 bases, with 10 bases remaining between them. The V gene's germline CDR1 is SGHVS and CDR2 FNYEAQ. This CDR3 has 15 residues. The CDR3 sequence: CASSLAWSEQETQYF. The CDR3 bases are TGTGCCAGCAGCTTAGCCTGGTCAGAACAAGAGACCCAGTACTTC.

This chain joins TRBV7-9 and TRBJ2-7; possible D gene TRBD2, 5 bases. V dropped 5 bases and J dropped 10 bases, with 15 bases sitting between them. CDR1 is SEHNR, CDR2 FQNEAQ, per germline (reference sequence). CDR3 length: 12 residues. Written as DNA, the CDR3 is TGTGCCAGCAGCCACCCGAACCGGGGACAGTACTTC. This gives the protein CASSHPNRGQYF.

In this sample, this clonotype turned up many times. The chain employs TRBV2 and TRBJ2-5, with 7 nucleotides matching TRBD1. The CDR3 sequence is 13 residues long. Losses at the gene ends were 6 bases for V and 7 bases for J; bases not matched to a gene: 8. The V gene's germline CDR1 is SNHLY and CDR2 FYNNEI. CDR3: CASRLQGYGTQYF. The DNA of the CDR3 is TGTGCCAGCAGACTACAGGGGTATGGGACCCAGTACTTC. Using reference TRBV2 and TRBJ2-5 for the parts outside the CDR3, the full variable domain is EPEVTQTPSHQVTQMGQEVILRCVPISNHLYFYWYRQILGQKVEFLVSFYNNEISEKSEIFDDQFSVERPDGSNFTLKIRSTKLEDSAMYFCASRLQGYGTQYFGPGTRLLVL.

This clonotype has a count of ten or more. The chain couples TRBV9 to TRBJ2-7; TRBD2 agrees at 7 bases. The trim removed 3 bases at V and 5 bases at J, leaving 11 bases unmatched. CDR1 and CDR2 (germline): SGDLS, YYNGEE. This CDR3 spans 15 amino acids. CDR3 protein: CASSGGGLHPDEQYF. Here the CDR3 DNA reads TGTGCCAGCAGCGGGGGGGGATTGCACCCCGACGAGCAGTACTTC. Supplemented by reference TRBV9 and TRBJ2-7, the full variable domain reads DSGVTQTPKHLITATGQRVTLRCSPRSGDLSVYWYQQSLDQGLQFLIQYYNGEERAKGNILERFSAQQFPDLHSELNLSSLELGDSALYFCASSGGGLHPDEQYFGPGTRLTVT.

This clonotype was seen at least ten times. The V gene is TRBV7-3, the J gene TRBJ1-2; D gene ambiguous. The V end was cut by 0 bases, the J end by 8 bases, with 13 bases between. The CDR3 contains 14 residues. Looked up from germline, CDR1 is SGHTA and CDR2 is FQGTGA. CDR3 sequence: CASSLTSLGSGYTF. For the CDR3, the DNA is TGTGCCAGCAGCTTAACGTCGTTGGGGAGCGGCTACACCTTC.

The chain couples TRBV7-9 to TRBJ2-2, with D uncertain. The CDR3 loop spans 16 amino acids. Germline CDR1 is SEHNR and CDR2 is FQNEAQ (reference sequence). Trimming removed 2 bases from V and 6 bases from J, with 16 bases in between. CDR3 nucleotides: TGTGCCAGCAGCTTAACCGCGATTGGGTCCCCCGGGGAGCTGTTTTTT. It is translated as CASSLTAIGSPGELFF.

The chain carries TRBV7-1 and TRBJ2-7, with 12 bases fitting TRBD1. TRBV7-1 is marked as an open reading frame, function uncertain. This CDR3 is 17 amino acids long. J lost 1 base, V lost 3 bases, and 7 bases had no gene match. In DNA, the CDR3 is TGTGCCAGCAGCTCCCCCGGGACAGGGGGCCTTTCCTACGAGCAGTACTTC. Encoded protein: CASSSPGTGGLSYEQYF.

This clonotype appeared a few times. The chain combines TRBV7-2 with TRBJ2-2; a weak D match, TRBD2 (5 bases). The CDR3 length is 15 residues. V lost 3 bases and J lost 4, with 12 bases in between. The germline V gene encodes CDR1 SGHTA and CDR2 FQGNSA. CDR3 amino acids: CASSLTDGLTGELFF. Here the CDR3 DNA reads TGTGCCAGCAGCTTGACGGACGGACTCACCGGGGAGCTGTTTTTT.

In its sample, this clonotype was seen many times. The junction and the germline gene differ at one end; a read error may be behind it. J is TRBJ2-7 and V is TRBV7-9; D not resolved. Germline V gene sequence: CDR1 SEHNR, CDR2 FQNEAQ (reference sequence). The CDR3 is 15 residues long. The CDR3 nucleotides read TGCGCCAGCAGCCATGCGAGCCTAGGAGAATACGAGCAGTACTTC. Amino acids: CASSHASLGEYEQYF.

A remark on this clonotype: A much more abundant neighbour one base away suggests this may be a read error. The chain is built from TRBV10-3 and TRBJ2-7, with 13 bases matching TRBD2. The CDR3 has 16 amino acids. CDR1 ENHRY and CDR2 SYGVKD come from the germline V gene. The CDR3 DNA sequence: TGTGCCACCAGTGGACTAGCGGGAGTAGTCGGGGGTGAGCAGTACTTC. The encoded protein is CATSGLAGVVGGEQYF.

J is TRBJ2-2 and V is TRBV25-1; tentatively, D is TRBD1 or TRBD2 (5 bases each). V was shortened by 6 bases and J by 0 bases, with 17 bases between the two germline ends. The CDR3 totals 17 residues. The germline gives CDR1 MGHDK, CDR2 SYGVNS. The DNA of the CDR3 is TGTGCCAGCAGCCAGGCACCGGGACCAACGAACACCGGGGAGCTGTTTTTT. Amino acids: CASSQAPGPTNTGELFF.

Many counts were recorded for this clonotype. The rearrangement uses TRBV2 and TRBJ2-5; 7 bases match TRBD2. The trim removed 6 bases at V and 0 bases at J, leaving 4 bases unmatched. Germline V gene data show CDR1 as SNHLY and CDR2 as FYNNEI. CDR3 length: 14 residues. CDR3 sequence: CASRAGTNQETQYF. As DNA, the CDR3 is TGTGCCAGCAGAGCCGGGACTAACCAAGAGACCCAGTACTTC.

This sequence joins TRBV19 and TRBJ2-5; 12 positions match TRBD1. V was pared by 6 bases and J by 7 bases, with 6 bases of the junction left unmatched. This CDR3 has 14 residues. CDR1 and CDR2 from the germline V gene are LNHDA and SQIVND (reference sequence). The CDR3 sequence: CASRGQGAFGTQYF. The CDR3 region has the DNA TGTGCCAGTAGGGGACAGGGGGCGTTTGGGACCCAGTACTTC.

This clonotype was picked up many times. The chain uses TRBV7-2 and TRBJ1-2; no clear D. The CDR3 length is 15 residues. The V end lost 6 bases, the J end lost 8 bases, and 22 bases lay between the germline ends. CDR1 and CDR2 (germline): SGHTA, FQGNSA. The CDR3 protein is CTSRTSGASTGGYTF. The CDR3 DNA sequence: TGTACCAGCAGGACTAGCGGAGCCAGTACGGGAGGCTACACCTTC.

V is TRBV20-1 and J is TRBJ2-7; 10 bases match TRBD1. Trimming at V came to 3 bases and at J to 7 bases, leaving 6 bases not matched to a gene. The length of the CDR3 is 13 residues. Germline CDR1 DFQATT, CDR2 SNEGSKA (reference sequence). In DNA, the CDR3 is TGCAGTGCTAGGCGAGGGACAGGGGTTGAGCAGTACTTC. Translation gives CSARRGTGVEQYF.

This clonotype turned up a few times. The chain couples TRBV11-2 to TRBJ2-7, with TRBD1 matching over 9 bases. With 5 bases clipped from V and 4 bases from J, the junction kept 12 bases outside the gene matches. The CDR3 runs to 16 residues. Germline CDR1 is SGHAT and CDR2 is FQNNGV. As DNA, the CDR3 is TGTGCCAGCAGCGAGAGAGGGACAGGGCCAGCGTACGAGCAGTACTTC. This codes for CASSERGTGPAYEQYF.

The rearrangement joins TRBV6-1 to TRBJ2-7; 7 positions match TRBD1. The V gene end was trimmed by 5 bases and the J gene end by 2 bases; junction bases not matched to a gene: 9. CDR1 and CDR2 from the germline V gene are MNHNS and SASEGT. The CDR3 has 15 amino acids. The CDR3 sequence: CASSYIRQGTYEQYF. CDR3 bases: TGTGCCAGCAGTTACATCCGACAGGGAACCTACGAGCAGTACTTC.

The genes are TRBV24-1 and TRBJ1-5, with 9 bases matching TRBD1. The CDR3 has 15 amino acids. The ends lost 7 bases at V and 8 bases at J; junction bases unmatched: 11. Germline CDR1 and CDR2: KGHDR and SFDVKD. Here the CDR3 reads CATSPGTGIREPQHF. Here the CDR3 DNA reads TGTGCCACCAGCCCCGGGACAGGGATCAGGGAGCCCCAGCATTTT.